The T cell receptor beta chain described here comes from a study of shared clonotypes between healthy human individuals. Concerning this clone itself: This sample includes further DNA sequences coding for the same CDR3.

Germline values: CDR1 SSHAT, CDR2 FNYEAQ (reference sequence). The V and J ends lost 1 base and 7 bases, in that order; junction bases with no gene match: 4. The CDR3 runs 15 residues. Clones were read by immunoSEQ multiplex PCR, and TCRdb kept only the in-frame ones, dropping some. In the table there are 1.6 million or so clones, around 98.5% of which are singletons. This chain links TRBV7-7 with TRBJ2-1, with 10 bases fitting TRBD2. Sequencing was performed on naive CD4+ T cells sorted from blood. Subset of the sample: CD45RA+ positively selected. The source of this sequence is a man aged 25-45 years in good health. CDR3 protein: CASSLGLAGDNEQFF. CDR3 nucleotides: TGTGCCAGCAGCTTAGGGCTAGCGGGAGATAATGAGCAGTTCTTC.